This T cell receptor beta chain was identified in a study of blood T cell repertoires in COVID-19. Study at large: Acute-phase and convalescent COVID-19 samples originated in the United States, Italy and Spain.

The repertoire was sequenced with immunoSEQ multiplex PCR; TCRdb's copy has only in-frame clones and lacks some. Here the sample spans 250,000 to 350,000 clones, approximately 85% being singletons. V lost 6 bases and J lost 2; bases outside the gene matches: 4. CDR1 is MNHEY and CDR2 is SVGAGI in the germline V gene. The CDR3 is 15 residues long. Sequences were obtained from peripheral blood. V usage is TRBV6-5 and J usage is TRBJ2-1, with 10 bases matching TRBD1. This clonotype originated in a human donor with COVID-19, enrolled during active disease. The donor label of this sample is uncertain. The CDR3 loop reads CASRGQGGPYNEQFF. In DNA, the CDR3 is TGTGCCAGCAGAGGACAGGGGGGACCCTACAATGAGCAGTTCTTC.